The 9 T cell receptor beta chains presented below share a single source sample, sequenced in a study of T cell responses to AZD1222 COVID-19 vaccine. Method: immunoSEQ multiplex PCR; TCRdb's copy keeps in-frame clones and lacks some. The sample contains 150,000 to 250,000 clones, roughly nine tenths of which appear only once. The input for sequencing was peripheral blood, taken 28 days after the second AZD1222 dose. The receptors stem from an adult who received the AZD1222 COVID-19 vaccine.

The chain combines TRBV28 with TRBJ2-7, with D perhaps matching TRBD1 (5 bases). Looked up from germline, CDR1 is MDHEN and CDR2 is SYDVKM. The CDR3 extends over 14 amino acids. With 3 bases removed from V and 4 bases from J, the gap between germline ends came to 13 bases. In DNA form, the CDR3 reads TGTGCCAGCAGTTTGTTAGGGGCTGGGTACGAGCAGTACTTC. It yields the protein CASSLLGAGYEQYF.

CDR3 bases: TGCGCCAGCAGCTCCTGGCCTAGCGACTCAGAGACCCAGTACTTC. It translates to CASSSWPSDSETQYF. The chain employs TRBV5-1 and TRBJ2-5, with D possibly being TRBD2 (6 bases). Germline loops: CDR1 SGHRS, CDR2 YFSETQ. Trimming removed 3 bases at V and 4 bases at J, with 16 bases between. CDR3 size: 15 residues.

The rearrangement links TRBV18 to TRBJ1-2, with a possible D match to TRBD1 (5 bases). CDR1 KGHSH and CDR2 LQKENI come from the germline V gene. Trimming stripped 4 bases from V and 0 bases from J, with 12 bases between. The CDR3 sequence is 15 residues long. CDR3 sequence reads: CASSQDRPSNYGYTF. For the CDR3, the DNA is TGTGCCAGCTCACAAGACAGACCTTCTAACTATGGCTACACCTTC.

The CDR3 sequence is CSANDRGKSGANVLTF. DNA of the CDR3: TGCAGTGCTAATGACAGGGGGAAGTCTGGGGCCAACGTCCTGACTTTC. The chain is built from TRBV20-1 and TRBJ2-6, with 9 bases aligning to TRBD1. Germline values: CDR1 DFQATT, CDR2 SNEGSKA (reference sequence). The CDR3 extends over 16 amino acids. With V trimmed by 4 bases and J by 1 base, 5 bases remained unmatched.

The rearrangement joins TRBV30 to TRBJ1-1; D is uncertain. V was cut by 2 bases and J by 9 bases, with 13 bases left in between. This CDR3 has 12 residues. Looked up from germline, CDR1 is GTSNPN and CDR2 is SVGIG (reference sequence). The CDR3 coding sequence is TGTGCCTGGAGTCCCCAAGGGTCTAAAGCTTTCTTT. As protein: CAWSPQGSKAFF.

The V and J genes are TRBV28 and TRBJ2-7; 10 bases are a match to TRBD2. With V trimmed by 4 bases and J by 1 base, 4 bases remained unmatched. Germline lookup yields CDR1 MDHEN and CDR2 SYDVKM. CDR3 length: 15 residues. This chain's CDR3 is CASSSIAGGSYEQYF. In nucleotides, the CDR3 is TGTGCCAGCAGTTCAATAGCGGGAGGATCCTACGAGCAGTACTTC.

The V and J genes are TRBV2 and TRBJ2-1, with unresolved D. Trimming stripped 4 bases from V and 10 bases from J, with 8 bases between. In germline, CDR1 is SNHLY, CDR2 FYNNEI. CDR3 length: 11 residues. CDR3: CASSADREQFF. In DNA form, the CDR3 reads TGTGCCAGCAGTGCTGACCGGGAGCAGTTCTTC.

The chain couples TRBV27 to TRBJ2-7, with 9 bases aligning to TRBD2. The CDR3 is made up of 14 amino acids. In germline, CDR1 is MNHEY, CDR2 SMNVEV (reference sequence). V trimming: 5 bases; J trimming: 1 base; junction bases outside the gene matches: 3. The CDR3 region has the DNA TGTGCCAGCAGTCTGCGGGAGGGGTCCTACGAGCAGTACTTC. Translation gives CASSLREGSYEQYF.

This CDR3 reads CASSPKGGVGNQPQHF. In DNA form, the CDR3 reads TGTGCCAGCAGCCCCAAGGGGGGCGTAGGCAATCAGCCCCAGCATTTT. V gene TRBV28 combines with J gene TRBJ1-5, with D perhaps TRBD1 (6 bases). Deletions cut 6 bases from V and 2 bases from J, with 17 bases between. The CDR3 spans 16 residues. CDR1 is MDHEN and CDR2 is SYDVKM in the germline V gene.